The 14 T cell receptor beta chains reported below all come from one sample, sequenced in a study of beta chain features in type 1 diabetes. Since all of the isolated RNA was reverse transcribed, expressed TCRB transcripts were what got sequenced. Here immunoSEQ multiplex PCR was the method, and the copy in TCRdb shows in-frame clones only, minus some. Of 150,000 to 200,000 clones in the sample, about 9.1% were seen once. The sequenced sample was central memory CD4+ T cells from blood. All receptors come from a woman younger than 30 in good health.

Only a few counts were recorded for this clone. This rearrangement joins TRBV29-1 to TRBJ2-1; D is unresolved. Trimming cost V 3 bases and J 6 bases, with 6 bases left between them. Germline V gene lookup returns CDR1 SQVTM and CDR2 ANQGSEA. The CDR3 is made up of 11 amino acids. The CDR3 loop reads CSVDLVNEQFF. DNA of the CDR3: TGCAGCGTTGATCTAGTCAATGAGCAGTTCTTC.

This clone was seen a handful of times. The rearrangement uses TRBV6-5 and TRBJ2-6; 7 bases agree with TRBD2. Germline V gives CDR1 MNHEY, CDR2 SVGAGI. CDR3 length equals 15 residues. The J segment lost 1 base and the V segment lost 6 bases, leaving 3 bases of the junction unmatched. For the CDR3, the DNA is TGTGCCAGCAGAACCGGGGGGTCTGGGGCCAACGTCCTGACTTTC. Translated, it gives CASRTGGSGANVLTF.

J is TRBJ1-1 and V is TRBV2; the match to TRBD1 covers 10 bases. This CDR3 is built from 14 residues. Per germline, CDR1 SNHLY and CDR2 FYNNEI. V trimming: 5 bases; J trimming: 5 bases; junction bases outside the gene matches: 5. The DNA for the CDR3 is TGTGCCAGCAGTCCCTGGACAGGGGGAACTGAAGCTTTCTTT. Protein sequence: CASSPWTGGTEAFF.

The chain has TRBV5-1 and TRBJ2-7; perhaps TRBD2 as D (6 bases). Germline lookup yields CDR1 SGHRS and CDR2 YFSETQ. V lost 4 bases, J lost 2 bases, and 16 bases lay in between. This CDR3 is 15 amino acids long. The CDR3 DNA is TGCGCCAGCAGCCCACGGCCCAGGACTACCTACGAGCAGTACTTC. The encoded protein is CASSPRPRTTYEQYF. Full variable domain (missing parts from reference TRBV5-1 and TRBJ2-7): KAGVTQTPRYLIKTRGQQVTLSCSPISGHRSVSWYQQTPGQGLQFLFEYFSETQRNKGNFPGRFSGRQFSNSRSEMNVSTLELGDSALYLCASSPRPRTTYEQYFGPGTRLTVT.

This clone has only a few counts. The rearrangement joins TRBV5-1 to TRBJ2-5, with 8 bases matching TRBD2. The CDR3 runs to 15 residues. The J segment lost 4 bases and the V segment lost 5 bases, leaving 10 bases of the junction unmatched. Germline V gene lookup returns CDR1 SGHRS and CDR2 YFSETQ. The CDR3 protein is CASRVGTGGGETQYF. DNA of the CDR3: TGCGCCAGCAGAGTGGGCACGGGAGGGGGAGAGACCCAGTACTTC. The variable domain in full, with the rest retrieved from reference TRBV5-1 and TRBJ2-5, is KAGVTQTPRYLIKTRGQQVTLSCSPISGHRSVSWYQQTPGQGLQFLFEYFSETQRNKGNFPGRFSGRQFSNSRSEMNVSTLELGDSALYLCASRVGTGGGETQYFGPGTRLLVL.

The chain combines TRBV18 with TRBJ1-1; TRBD1 might be the D (5 bases). V lost 6 bases, J lost 3 bases, and 11 bases lay in between. This CDR3 region has 13 residues. Germline CDR1 and CDR2: KGHSH and LQKENI. CDR3 sequence reads: CASSRDSYTEAFF. The CDR3 DNA sequence: TGTGCCAGCTCCCGGGACTCCTACACTGAAGCTTTCTTT.

Only a few counts were recorded for this clone. This chain links TRBV7-2 with TRBJ2-7; D possibly corresponds to TRBD2 (6 bases). The CDR3 sequence is 14 residues long. Germline loops: CDR1 SGHTA, CDR2 FQGNSA. The ends were cut back, 2 bases at V and 5 bases at J, with 13 bases in the middle. For the CDR3, the DNA is TGTGCCAGCAGCTTACGAGGGGACTCGGACGAGCAGTACTTC. This translates into CASSLRGDSDEQYF.

V and J are TRBV7-9 and TRBJ2-7; TRBD2 matches at 8 bases. Germline lookup yields CDR1 SEHNR and CDR2 FQNEAQ (reference sequence). The CDR3 spans 13 residues. The V and J ends lost 6 bases and 6 bases, in that order; junction bases with no gene match: 7. The CDR3 loop is CASSVTSGSEQYF. The DNA for the CDR3 is TGTGCCAGCAGTGTCACAAGCGGGAGCGAGCAGTACTTC.

This clone appeared a few times. The chain recombines TRBV6-5 with TRBJ1-5; 7 bases match TRBD1. Germline values: CDR1 MNHEY, CDR2 SVGAGI. Unmatched junction bases numbered 7, after V lost 8 bases and J lost 12 bases. The CDR3 contains 11 residues. The CDR3 is CASSQGGNQHF. The CDR3 DNA sequence: TGTGCCAGCTCCCAGGGGGGAAACCAGCATTTT.

This clone was seen many times. This chain joins TRBV7-9 and TRBJ1-6, with D perhaps matching TRBD1 (5 bases). CDR3 size: 16 residues. The germline V gene encodes CDR1 SEHNR and CDR2 FQNEAQ (reference sequence). Between the trimmed V and J ends, which lost 5 bases and 10 bases, there was a span of 21 bases. CDR3 amino acids: CASSAPTARAGSPLHF. The CDR3 DNA is TGTGCCAGCAGCGCACCGACAGCCAGGGCAGGCTCACCCCTCCACTTT.

This clone came up many times. The chain uses TRBV29-1 and TRBJ2-5; 10 bases match TRBD2. From germline, CDR1 is SQVTM and CDR2 ANQGSEA. CDR3 length: 12 residues. The ends lost 6 bases at V and 5 bases at J; junction bases unmatched: 3. CDR3 amino acids: CSVQREGETQYF. The CDR3 bases are TGCAGCGTACAGCGGGAGGGGGAGACCCAGTACTTC.

The chain employs TRBV4-3 and TRBJ2-3; D unclear. Germline CDR1 reads LGHNA; CDR2 reads YSLEER. Trimming cost V 1 base and J 3 bases, with 8 bases left between them. The CDR3 totals 14 residues. The chain's CDR3 is CASSQVAATDTQYF. The CDR3 coding sequence is TGCGCCAGCAGCCAAGTCGCGGCAACAGATACGCAGTATTTT.

A note on this clone: The identical CDR3 is also encoded by other nucleotide sequences in the sample. The rearrangement uses TRBV2 and TRBJ2-7, with 7 nucleotides matching TRBD1. This CDR3 is 12 amino acids long. With 4 bases clipped from V and 6 bases from J, the junction kept 3 bases outside the gene matches. CDR1 SNHLY and CDR2 FYNNEI come from the germline V gene. Here the CDR3 reads CASSGQGSEQYF. Here the CDR3 DNA reads TGTGCCAGCAGTGGACAGGGCAGCGAGCAGTACTTC.

The chain uses TRBV5-1 and TRBJ1-6, with TRBD1 matching 9 bases. V lost 0 bases, J lost 7 bases, and 8 bases stayed unmatched. The CDR3 sequence is 17 residues long. Germline V gene data show CDR1 as SGHRS and CDR2 as YFSETQ. CDR3 coding DNA: TGCGCCAGCAGCTTGGCCGCCGGGACAGGGACCAATTCACCCCTCCACTTT. Its translation is CASSLAAGTGTNSPLHF.